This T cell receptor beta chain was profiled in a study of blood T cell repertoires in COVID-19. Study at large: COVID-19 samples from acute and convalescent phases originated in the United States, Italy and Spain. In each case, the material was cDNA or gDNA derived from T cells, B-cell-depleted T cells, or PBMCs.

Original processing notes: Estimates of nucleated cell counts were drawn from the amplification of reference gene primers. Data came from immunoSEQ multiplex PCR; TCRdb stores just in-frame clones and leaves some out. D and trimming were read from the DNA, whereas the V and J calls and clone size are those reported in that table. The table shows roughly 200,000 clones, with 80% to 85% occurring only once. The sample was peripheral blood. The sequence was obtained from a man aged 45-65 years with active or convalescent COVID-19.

The CDR3 nucleotides are TGTGCCAGTAGTTTCCACTCGACAGGGTCCGGCAAAAACATTCAGTACTTC. It codes for CASSFHSTGSGKNIQYF. The gene calls are TRBV19 and TRBJ2-4, with TRBD1 matching over 7 bases. The V segment lost 5 bases and the J segment 3 bases; nucleotides outside the gene matches: 13. The germline V gene has CDR1 LNHDA and CDR2 SQIVND (reference sequence). The CDR3 has 17 amino acids.